The 17 T cell receptor beta chains below all came from one sample that was sequenced in a study of response to subunit inactivated influenza vaccine. Each CDR3 protein is one row after TCRdb ran MiXCR on the RT-PCR reads. This repertoire shows 530,000 or so distinct CDR3 sequences, about 25% found once; its top ten account for 1.5% to 2%. The starting material was CD4+ T cells sorted from PBMCs, obtained 4 to 6 days after vaccination. The receptors here all came from a man aged 45-65 years who received an inactivated influenza vaccine.

This chain joins TRBV5-1 and TRBJ2-2; 10 bases agree with TRBD2. Germline V gives CDR1 SGHRS, CDR2 YFSETQ. The V gene end was trimmed by 3 bases and the J gene end by 5 bases; junction bases not matched to a gene: 4. CDR3 length equals 15 residues. CDR3 nucleotides: TGCGCCAGCAGCTATACTAGCGGGGAGACCGGGGAGCTGTTTTTT. Protein: CASSYTSGETGELFF.

The gene calls are TRBV6-2 or TRBV6-3 and TRBJ2-6, with D possibly being TRBD1 or TRBD2 (5 bases each). V lost 4 bases and J 1 base, leaving 8 bases between the germline ends. CDR3 length: 15 residues. Looked up from germline, CDR1 is MNHEY and CDR2 is SVGEGT. The DNA of the CDR3 is TGTGCCAGCAGTTCGGGACGGTCTGGGGCCAACGTCCTGACTTTC. This codes for CASSSGRSGANVLTF.

This clonotype was seen once. The chain carries TRBV2 and TRBJ1-5, with D possibly matching TRBD1 (5 bases). The germline V gene encodes CDR1 SNHLY and CDR2 FYNNEI. CDR3 length: 16 amino acids. V was pared by 4 bases and J by 1 base, with 14 bases between. CDR3 coding DNA: TGTGCCAGCAGTGGACGGGGGGGGAGGAGCAATCAGCCCCAGCATTTT. It translates to CASSGRGGRSNQPQHF. The full variable domain, with the rest looked up from reference TRBV2 and TRBJ1-5, is EPEVTQTPSHQVTQMGQEVILRCVPISNHLYFYWYRQILGQKVEFLVSFYNNEISEKSEIFDDQFSVERPDGSNFTLKIRSTKLEDSAMYFCASSGRGGRSNQPQHFGDGTRLSIL.

The J gene is TRBJ2-7, the V gene TRBV20-1; 15 nucleotides line up with TRBD2. CDR3 size: 15 residues. CDR1 is DFQATT, CDR2 SNEGSKA, per germline (reference sequence). J gave up 5 bases and V 5 bases, and 7 bases lay outside the gene matches. CDR3 protein: CSASGLAGGIDEQYF. The DNA of the CDR3 is TGCAGTGCTTCGGGACTAGCGGGAGGAATCGACGAGCAGTACTTC.

The gene calls are TRBV20-1 and TRBJ1-5; a possible D gene is TRBD1 (5 bases). The V end was cut by 6 bases, the J end by 0 bases, with 12 bases between. Looked up from germline, CDR1 is DFQATT and CDR2 is SNEGSKA (reference sequence). The CDR3 length is 14 residues. CDR3 protein: CSARKGDSNQPQHF. The CDR3 DNA sequence: TGCAGTGCCAGAAAAGGGGATAGCAATCAGCCCCAGCATTTT.

The rearrangement joins TRBV5-1 to TRBJ2-1, with 10 bases aligning to TRBD2. Germline V gene lookup returns CDR1 SGHRS and CDR2 YFSETQ. V shed 4 bases and J 5 bases; nucleotides not matched to a gene: 6. This CDR3 spans 15 amino acids. The CDR3 is CASSRRAGGDNEQFF. Written as DNA, the CDR3 is TGCGCCAGCAGCAGACGAGCGGGAGGGGACAATGAGCAGTTCTTC.

The V gene is TRBV24-1, the J gene TRBJ2-3; a possible D gene is TRBD1 (6 bases). Trimming stripped 8 bases from V and 6 bases from J, with 14 bases between. From germline, CDR1 is KGHDR and CDR2 SFDVKD. This CDR3 region has 13 residues. Written as DNA, the CDR3 is TGTGCCACCAAGGACAGCTCGGGTGATACGCAGTATTTT. Translation gives CATKDSSGDTQYF.

The chain employs TRBV4-1 and TRBJ2-2; tentatively, D is TRBD2 (5 bases). CDR1 and CDR2 from the germline V gene are MGHRA and YSYEKL. This CDR3 contains 17 residues. V gave up 3 bases and J gave up 1 base, with 15 bases separating them. CDR3 in DNA: TGCGCCAGCAGCCATGCTTTGAGGAGGAAGAACACCGGGGAGCTGTTTTTT. Protein: CASSHALRRKNTGELFF.

This clonotype was detected many times. This chain uses TRBV5-1 with TRBJ2-7, with D possibly TRBD1 on 6 matching bases. Trimming took 2 bases from V and 1 from J, leaving 7 bases between them. Germline V gene lookup returns CDR1 SGHRS and CDR2 YFSETQ. There are 13 residues in the CDR3. DNA for the CDR3: TGCGCCAGCAGCTTTCAGGGGTCCTACGAGCAGTACTTC. It yields the protein CASSFQGSYEQYF. Using reference TRBV5-1 and TRBJ2-7 for the parts outside the CDR3, the full variable domain is KAGVTQTPRYLIKTRGQQVTLSCSPISGHRSVSWYQQTPGQGLQFLFEYFSETQRNKGNFPGRFSGRQFSNSRSEMNVSTLELGDSALYLCASSFQGSYEQYFGPGTRLTVT.

V usage is TRBV12-3 or TRBV12-4 and J usage is TRBJ2-1; no definite D call. This CDR3 has 12 amino acids. Trimming removed 6 bases at V and 10 bases at J, with 13 bases between. This CDR3 reads CASRLGSGEQFF. DNA for the CDR3: TGTGCCAGCAGGCTGGGTTCCGGGGAGCAGTTCTTC.

CDR3 DNA: TGTGCCAGCTCACCTTTCGGTGAAACACAGTGGGGGCAGTTCTTC. Translated: CASSPFGETQWGQFF. The V call is TRBV18, the J call TRBJ2-1, with D unresolved. This CDR3 spans 15 amino acids. Germline V gene sequence: CDR1 KGHSH, CDR2 LQKENI. Trimming removed 3 bases at V and 12 bases at J, with 21 bases between. The entire variable domain, with the rest obtained from reference TRBV18 and TRBJ2-1, is as follows: NAGVMQNPRHLVRRRGQEARLRCSPMKGHSHVYWYRQLPEEGLKFMVYLQKENIIDESGMPKERFSAEFPKEGPSILRIQQVVRGDSAAYFCASSPFGETQWGQFFGPGTRLTVL.

This clonotype was seen more than once but under ten times. The CDR3 is CASSPRGLAGADTQYF. The CDR3 bases are TGTGCCAGCAGCCCCCGGGGACTAGCGGGGGCAGATACGCAGTATTTT. The V gene is TRBV7-9, the J gene TRBJ2-3; 14 bases are shared with TRBD2. The CDR3 is 16 residues long. Losses at the gene ends were 5 bases for V and 4 bases for J; bases not matched to a gene: 5. Germline V gene data show CDR1 as SEHNR and CDR2 as FQNEAQ (reference sequence).

This clonotype has just a few counts. The chain has TRBV24-1 and TRBJ2-1, with a weak D call TRBD1 (5 bases). The V end was cut by 3 bases, the J end by 2 bases, with 13 bases between. The CDR3 spans 16 residues. Germline V gene sequence: CDR1 KGHDR, CDR2 SFDVKD. The CDR3 spells CATSDRRDGAYNEQFF. Here the CDR3 DNA reads TGTGCCACCAGTGATCGCAGGGATGGCGCCTACAATGAGCAGTTCTTC.

The sample holds many counts of this clonotype. The chain employs TRBV20-1 and TRBJ2-7; 11 bases map to TRBD2. V dropped 3 bases and J dropped 3; count of bases not matched to a gene: 7. This CDR3 comprises 15 residues. CDR1 is DFQATT and CDR2 is SNEGSKA in the germline V gene (reference sequence). The CDR3 region is CSARRGLAEDYEQYF. The CDR3 DNA reads as TGCAGTGCTAGGAGGGGACTAGCGGAGGACTACGAGCAGTACTTC.

The J gene is TRBJ2-7, the V gene TRBV20-1, with 9 positions matching TRBD1. Germline V gene sequence: CDR1 DFQATT, CDR2 SNEGSKA (reference sequence). The ends lost 8 bases at V and 0 bases at J; junction bases unmatched: 8. The CDR3 has 14 residues. The CDR3 DNA sequence: TGCAGTAAAACCGAGACAGGGGGCTCCTACGAGCAGTACTTC. This gives the protein CSKTETGGSYEQYF.

This clonotype was observed a few times. This chain joins TRBV10-3 and TRBJ1-6, with D hard to call. Germline V gives CDR1 ENHRY, CDR2 SYGVKD. Trimming left V 3 bases short and J 6 bases short, with 15 bases between. The CDR3 covers 16 residues. CDR3 DNA: TGTGCCATCAGTGATTCGACAAGCCGACTTAATTCACCCCTCCACTTT. Its translation: CAISDSTSRLNSPLHF.

This sequence joins TRBV4-1 and TRBJ2-7, with 10 bases lining up with TRBD1. Germline V gene sequence: CDR1 MGHRA, CDR2 YSYEKL. This CDR3 is built from 15 residues. V was clipped by 4 bases and J by 7 bases; unmatched bases: 10. This CDR3 reads CASSPQPGQGPEQYF. The CDR3 bases are TGCGCCAGCAGCCCACAACCGGGACAGGGGCCGGAGCAGTACTTC.